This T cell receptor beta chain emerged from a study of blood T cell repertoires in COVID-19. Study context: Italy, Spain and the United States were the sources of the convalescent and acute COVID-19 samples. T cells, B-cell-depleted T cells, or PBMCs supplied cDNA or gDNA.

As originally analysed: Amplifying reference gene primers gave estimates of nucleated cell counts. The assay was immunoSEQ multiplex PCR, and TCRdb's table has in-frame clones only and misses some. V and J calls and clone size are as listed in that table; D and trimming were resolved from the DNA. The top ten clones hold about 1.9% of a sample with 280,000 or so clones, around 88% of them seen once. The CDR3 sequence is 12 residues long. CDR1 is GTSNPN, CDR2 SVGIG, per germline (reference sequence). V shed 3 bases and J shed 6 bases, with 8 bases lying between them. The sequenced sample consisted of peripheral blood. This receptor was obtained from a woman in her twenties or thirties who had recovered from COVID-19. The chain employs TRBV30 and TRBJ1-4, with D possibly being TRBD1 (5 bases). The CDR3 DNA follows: TGTGCCTGGAGCCCACAGGATGAAAAACTGTTTTTT. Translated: CAWSPQDEKLFF. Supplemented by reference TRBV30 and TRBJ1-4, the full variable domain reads SQTIHQWPATLVQPVGSPLSLECTVEGTSNPNLYWYRQAAGRGLQLLFYSVGIGQISSEVPQNLSASRPQDRQFILSSKKLLLSDSGFYLCAWSPQDEKLFFGSGTQLSVL.